The TCR beta chain under discussion was sequenced for a study of T-cell memory formation after mild COVID-19. Study results and caveats: Researchers report contracting CD4+ clones mostly in CM and EM, with CD8+ clones in EMRA. A second wave expanding day 15 to 37 was CD4+-biased; contracting clones were balanced.

This CDR3 has 14 residues. The germline V gene has CDR1 SGHTA and CDR2 FQGNSA. Trimming cost V 3 bases and J 2 bases, with 10 bases left between them. In regard to this clonotype: Its antigen is undetermined.

TCRdb used MiXCR to reprocess the 5' RACE reads, holding one entry per CDR3 protein. Here the sample spans under 400,000 distinct CDR3 sequences, about 21% being singletons. The chain links TRBV7-2 to TRBJ1-2; no clear D gene. Source material: PBMCs or a T cell subset sorted from them (not recorded which). This sequence was found in an adult woman who had mild COVID-19 (a few samples of this study predate the infection). Cell type and time point are not known. DNA of the CDR3: TGTGCCAGCAGCTTGTGGGGTATCAACTATGGCTACACCTTC. Translated: CASSLWGINYGYTF.